Shown below are 26 T cell receptor beta chains from a single sample sequenced in a study of CD8+CD57+ T cells in acquired aplastic anemia. It was patients with CD8+CD57+ cell expansion by flow cytometry who were chosen for sequencing. Both TCR beta VDJ combination and CDR3 sequence profiling were carried out. Genomic DNA was the template for this profiling. From the reads, TCRdb called clonotypes with MiXCR, one entry per CDR3 protein. The sample shows about 220,000 distinct CDR3 sequences, 45% to 50% of them seen only once. Sequenced material: sorted CD4+, CD8+, or CD8+CD57+ T cells (not recorded which) from PBMCs. These receptor sequences come from a human donor with aplastic anemia.

This clonotype came up many times. V usage is TRBV7-9 and J usage is TRBJ2-1, with TRBD2 matching 7 bases. CDR3 length equals 14 residues. The V segment lost 3 bases and the J segment 6 bases; nucleotides outside the gene matches: 5. Germline V gene sequence: CDR1 SEHNR, CDR2 FQNEAQ (reference sequence). CDR3 nucleotide sequence: TGTGCCAGCAGCTTTCCGCGGGAGCCCAATGAGCAGTTCTTC. This gives the protein CASSFPREPNEQFF.

This clonotype was seen repeatedly, ten times or more. The rearrangement links TRBV6-6 to TRBJ2-1, with D possibly being TRBD2 (6 bases). Per the germline V gene, CDR1 is MNHNY and CDR2 is SVGAGI (reference sequence). The CDR3 sequence is 16 residues long. Trimming left V 5 bases short and J 7 bases short, with 21 bases between. This CDR3 is CASSGGSSPPLNEQFF. CDR3 DNA: TGTGCCAGCAGTGGGGGGAGTTCACCACCCCTTAATGAGCAGTTCTTC.

The chain combines TRBV24-1 with TRBJ1-5; D perhaps matches TRBD1 (5 bases). Germline CDR1 and CDR2: KGHDR and SFDVKD. Trimming left V 5 bases short and J 1 base short, with 14 bases between. The CDR3 is made up of 16 amino acids. For the CDR3, the DNA is TGTGCCACCAGTGCGGGGGGACGGAGAAGCAATCAGCCCCAGCATTTT. Residues: CATSAGGRRSNQPQHF.

The chain recombines TRBV5-1 with TRBJ2-3; D possibly corresponds to TRBD1 (6 bases). The CDR3 length is 14 residues. Germline assignment: CDR1 SGHRS and CDR2 YFSETQ. Trimming stripped 6 bases from V and 0 bases from J, with 11 bases between. The CDR3 protein is CASTRTASTDTQYF. The CDR3, as DNA: TGCGCCAGCACAAGGACAGCGAGCACAGATACGCAGTATTTT.

This clonotype was counted many times. The chain is built from TRBV12-3 or TRBV12-4 and TRBJ1-5; possible D gene TRBD1, 5 bases. This CDR3 contains 12 residues. V was shortened by 7 bases and J by 4 bases, with 8 bases between the two germline ends. The CDR3 DNA is TGTGCCAGCACTGGGGGAAATCAGCCCCAGCATTTT. It translates to CASTGGNQPQHF.

This clonotype was counted between two and nine times. Germline is not matched at one junction end, which may reflect a read error. V is TRBV7-7 and J is TRBJ2-2, with D maybe TRBD2 (7 bases). The CDR3 totals 17 residues. The germline V gene has CDR1 SSHAT and CDR2 FNYEAQ (reference sequence). CDR3 nucleotides: TGTGCTAGCAGCTTAGAAGAGGGGGGGGGGAACACCGGGGAGCTGTTTTTT. Translating it yields CASSLEEGGGNTGELFF. Combining the CDR3 with reference TRBV7-7 and TRBJ2-2 gives the whole variable domain GAGVSQSPRYKVTKRGQDVTLRCDPISSHATLYWYQQALGQGPEFLTYFNYEAQPDKSGLPSDRFSAERPEGSISTLTIQRTEQRDSAMYRCASSLEEGGGNTGELFFGEGSRLTVL.

The chain has TRBV15 and TRBJ2-2, with D perhaps TRBD1 or TRBD2 (5 bases each). Germline assignment: CDR1 LNHNV and CDR2 YYDKDF (reference sequence). The CDR3 runs to 18 residues. V was clipped by 0 bases and J by 0 bases, with 14 bases between them. CDR3: CATSRDRSGTANTGELFF. CDR3 coding DNA: TGTGCCACCAGCAGAGATAGGAGTGGGACGGCGAACACCGGGGAGCTGTTTTTT. Using reference TRBV15 and TRBJ2-2 for the parts outside the CDR3, the full variable domain is DAMVIQNPRYQVTQFGKPVTLSCSQTLNHNVMYWYQQKSSQAPKLLFHYYDKDFNNEADTPDNFQSRRPNTSFCFLDIRSPGLGDTAMYLCATSRDRSGTANTGELFFGEGSRLTVL.

This clonotype was observed at least ten times. The chain joins TRBV7-8 to TRBJ2-1; 14 bases line up with TRBD2. Germline assignment: CDR1 SGHVS and CDR2 FQNEAQ. V shed 3 bases, J shed 8 bases, and the junction held 3 bases outside the gene matches. CDR3 length: 15 amino acids. In nucleotides, the CDR3 is TGTGCCAGCAGCTTTGGGACTAGCGGGGGTGATGAGCAGTTCTTC. This encodes CASSFGTSGGDEQFF. The variable domain in full, with the rest retrieved from reference TRBV7-8 and TRBJ2-1, is GAGVSQSPRYKVAKRGQDVALRCDPISGHVSLFWYQQALGQGPEFLTYFQNEAQLDKSGLPSDRFFAERPEGSVSTLKIQRTQQEDSAVYLCASSFGTSGGDEQFFGPGTRLTVL.

The CDR3 region has the DNA TGTGCCAGTAGTACGGGACAGGGTAGGGATGAAAAACTGTTTTTT. It encodes CASSTGQGRDEKLFF. V and J are TRBV19 and TRBJ1-4; 9 nucleotides line up with TRBD1. The CDR3 runs 15 residues. Germline CDR1 is LNHDA and CDR2 is SQIVND (reference sequence). Germline trimming cut 4 bases from V and 6 bases from J; bases unmatched to any gene: 6.

The table lists this clonotype with many counts. This sequence joins TRBV6-6 and TRBJ2-7; 12 bases align to TRBD1. With V trimmed by 6 bases and J by 4 bases, 10 bases remained unmatched. CDR1 and CDR2 (germline): MNHNY, SVGAGI (reference sequence). The CDR3 is made up of 16 amino acids. The CDR3 sequence is CASSQLRDRGPYEQYF. The CDR3 DNA reads TGTGCCAGCAGCCAACTCAGGGACAGGGGGCCTTACGAGCAGTACTTC.

This clonotype was picked up one time. The chain employs TRBV2 and TRBJ2-7, with unresolved D. This CDR3 contains 12 residues. The germline V and J ends were trimmed by 7 bases and 2 bases, with 9 bases remaining between them. Looked up from germline, CDR1 is SNHLY and CDR2 is FYNNEI. CDR3 amino acids: CASKASTYEQYF. The CDR3 DNA follows: TGTGCCAGCAAGGCCAGTACCTACGAGCAGTACTTC.

Ten or more counts support this clonotype. The chain carries TRBV30 and TRBJ1-6; perhaps TRBD1 as D (5 bases). Trimming took 5 bases from V and 10 from J, leaving 15 bases between them. The germline V gene encodes CDR1 GTSNPN and CDR2 SVGIG (reference sequence). The CDR3 consists of 13 residues. CDR3 DNA sequence: TGTGCCTGGGGGGGTGGGGCTGGCTCACCCCTCCACTTT. Protein product: CAWGGGAGSPLHF.

Note on this clonotype: Mismatch with germline at one junction end may stem from a read error. J is TRBJ2-1 and V is TRBV7-3, with TRBD1 matching over 10 bases. The CDR3 is 15 residues long. Germline V CDR1 and CDR2: SGHTA, FQGTGA. The CDR3 region is CASSRRDRGYNGQFF. The CDR3 DNA reads TGTGCCAGCAGTCGTAGGGACAGGGGCTACAATGGGCAGTTCTTC.

CDR3 in DNA: TGTGCCAGCACTGGACAGGGCTTCATGAACACTGAAGCTTTCTTT. Its protein product is CASTGQGFMNTEAFF. V and J are TRBV10-3 and TRBJ1-1; TRBD1 aligns across 8 bases. The CDR3 contains 15 residues. Germline-derived CDR1 and CDR2 are ENHRY and SYGVKD. With 10 bases clipped from V and 0 bases from J, the junction kept 10 bases outside the gene matches.

J is TRBJ2-7 and V is TRBV10-1; D possibly corresponds to TRBD1 (5 bases). This CDR3 has 16 amino acids. Germline CDR1 is WNHNN and CDR2 is SYGVQD (reference sequence). V was shortened by 4 bases and J by 2 bases, with 18 bases between the two germline ends. CDR3 sequence (DNA): TGCGCCAGCAGTGCTAGGGGCGAGCACTTCACCTACGAGCAGTACTTC. Translation gives CASSARGEHFTYEQYF.

In the case of this clonotype: Since a much larger clone is just one base distant, this may be a read error. The chain carries TRBV2 and TRBJ1-5; 7 bases agree with TRBD1. This CDR3 spans 12 amino acids. The germline CDR1 and CDR2 sequences are SNHLY and FYNNEI. The ends lost 11 bases at V and 5 bases at J; junction bases unmatched: 6. The CDR3 sequence is CAGGQYDQPQHF. CDR3 DNA sequence: TGTGCCGGGGGACAGTACGATCAGCCCCAGCATTTT.

CDR3 residues: CASSSTGGEGSPLHF. In DNA, the CDR3 is TGTGCCAGCAGCTCAACAGGGGGCGAAGGATCACCCCTCCACTTT. The chain has TRBV7-3 and TRBJ1-6, with 9 bases aligning to TRBD1. The CDR3 totals 15 residues. The germline V gene has CDR1 SGHTA and CDR2 FQGTGA. V shed 4 bases, J shed 10 bases, and the junction held 8 bases outside the gene matches.

The chain combines TRBV20-1 with TRBJ2-7; TRBD1 aligns across 8 bases. CDR3 length: 13 residues. Trimming removed 5 bases from V and 3 bases from J; junction bases left unmatched: 6. Germline-derived CDR1 and CDR2 are DFQATT and SNEGSKA (reference sequence). The CDR3 is CSAWTGLGYEQYF. CDR3 nucleotides: TGCAGTGCTTGGACAGGGCTTGGCTACGAGCAGTACTTC.

The V call is TRBV5-5, the J call TRBJ2-7; D remains unclear. V was clipped by 4 bases and J by 6 bases, with 14 bases between them. The CDR3 totals 13 residues. Germline V CDR1 and CDR2: SGHKS, YYEKEE (reference sequence). The CDR3 nucleotides read TGTGCCAGCAGCCCTGGGGTGAATCTCGAGCAGTACTTC. This codes for CASSPGVNLEQYF.

Details on this clonotype: It may be a read error: a sequence one base away is much more abundant. The rearrangement uses TRBV2 and TRBJ2-7, with 11 bases identical to TRBD2. The DNA end is a closer match to TRBJ2-1, so the J assignment may be wrong. This CDR3 comprises 17 residues. CDR1 is SNHLY and CDR2 is FYNNEI in the germline V gene. The CDR3 DNA follows: TGTGCCAGCAGTGAGGTGCCTCATAGCGGGGGGGTCAATGAGCAGTTCTTC. Encoded protein: CASSEVPHSGGVNEQFF.

The chain joins TRBV4-3 to TRBJ1-2, with 7 bases that match TRBD1. The CDR3 has 16 amino acids. Germline V CDR1 and CDR2: LGHNA, YSLEER. Trimming cost V 0 bases and J 2 bases; bases outside gene matches: 6. The CDR3 sequence is CASSQDHPGGNYGYTF. CDR3 in DNA: TGCGCCAGCAGCCAAGATCATCCAGGGGGGAACTATGGCTACACCTTC.

This sequence joins TRBV13 and TRBJ2-7, with 11 bases lining up with TRBD2. With the DNA end fitting TRBJ2-5 better, the J assignment may be wrong. This CDR3 has 13 amino acids. Per germline, CDR1 PRHDT and CDR2 FYEKMQ (reference sequence). The DNA for the CDR3 is TGTGCCAGCACTAGCGGGGGGCAAGAGACCCAGTACTTC. This gives the protein CASTSGGQETQYF.

This clonotype was counted at least ten times. V usage is TRBV2 and J usage is TRBJ1-2; 7 bases fit TRBD1. The V and J ends lost 3 bases and 3 bases, in that order; junction bases with no gene match: 4. This CDR3 has 14 amino acids. Germline V gives CDR1 SNHLY, CDR2 FYNNEI. The DNA for the CDR3 is TGTGCCAGCAGTGACGGCAGGGGGTACTATGGCTACACCTTC. Protein: CASSDGRGYYGYTF.

This chain connects TRBV7-9 to TRBJ2-7; TRBD2 aligns across 10 bases. CDR1 SEHNR and CDR2 FQNEAQ come from the germline V gene (reference sequence). CDR3 length: 13 residues. Trimming cost V 5 bases and J 5 bases; bases outside gene matches: 3. The CDR3 nucleotides read TGTGCCAGCAGCAGGACTAGCGGTGACGAGCAGTACTTC. It yields the protein CASSRTSGDEQYF.

This clonotype was counted at least ten times. This chain uses TRBV29-1 with TRBJ1-1, with a weak D call TRBD1 (6 bases). Germline CDR1 is SQVTM and CDR2 is ANQGSEA. The CDR3 loop spans 13 amino acids. The germline V and J ends were trimmed by 4 bases and 3 bases, with 12 bases remaining between them. The CDR3 coding sequence is TGCAGCGTTGTATCAGGGGACCACACTGAAGCTTTCTTT. This sequence encodes CSVVSGDHTEAFF. Looking up the rest from reference TRBV29-1 and TRBJ1-1 gives the full variable domain: SAVISQKPSRDICQRGTSLTIQCQVDSQVTMMFWYRQQPGQSLTLIATANQGSEATYESGFVIDKFPISRPNLTFSTLTVSNMSPEDSSIYLCSVVSGDHTEAFFGQGTRLTVV.

The chain is built from TRBV15 and TRBJ2-1; 7 positions match TRBD2. CDR3 length equals 13 residues. In germline, CDR1 is LNHNV, CDR2 YYDKDF (reference sequence). J gave up 6 bases and V 2 bases, and 1 base lay outside the gene matches. The CDR3: CATSRRTSNEQFF. CDR3 bases: TGTGCCACCAGCAGACGGACTAGCAATGAGCAGTTCTTC.